The 22 T cell receptor beta chains reported below all come from one sample, sequenced in a study of blood T cells in healthy people across ages (dated by TCRdb to between 2014 and 2016). Library prep was done by 5' RACE. Sequencing was performed on an Illumina HiSeq 2500. The second PCR ran for about 6 to 11 cycles and used a J-beta primer mix along with a sample-barcoded 5' primer. TCRdb reprocessing: public reads trimmed at Q25 with fastp, clones called with MiXCR, in-frame beta chains kept. Each entry merges the rows of one CDR3 protein and shows their most common DNA and genes. This sample holds some 1.7 million distinct CDR3 sequences; roughly 28% were observed only once. The biggest ten clones account for 7.7% of the sample. The sequenced sample was blood. The receptors come from a woman aged 30 to 39 in good health.

The chain is built from TRBV11-2 and TRBJ2-3, with TRBD2 as a possible D gene (6 bases). Germline V lookup: CDR1 SGHAT, CDR2 FQNNGV. Trimming took off 2 bases at V and 1 base at J, with 10 bases between the two ends. The CDR3 has 15 amino acids. CDR3 region: CASSLRWRGTDTQYF. In DNA form, the CDR3 reads TGTGCCAGCAGCTTACGGTGGAGGGGCACAGATACGCAGTATTTT.

The CDR3 DNA reads TGTGCCAGCAGCTTGTGGAAGGGTTACGAGCAGTACTTC. Encoded protein: CASSLWKGYEQYF. J is TRBJ2-7 and V is TRBV7-2; D is ambiguous. Trimming left V 3 bases short and J 4 bases short, with 10 bases between. The CDR3 totals 13 residues. The germline V gene encodes CDR1 SGHTA and CDR2 FQGNSA.

This sequence joins TRBV6-2 or TRBV6-3 and TRBJ2-3; the match to TRBD2 covers 7 bases. There are 16 residues in the CDR3. V shed 2 bases and J 2 bases; nucleotides not matched to a gene: 7. Germline V gene data show CDR1 as MNHEY and CDR2 as SVGEGT. In DNA form, the CDR3 reads TGTGCCAGCAGTTACGCCGGGAGGATCCCCACAGATACGCAGTATTTT. This translates into CASSYAGRIPTDTQYF.

V and J are TRBV5-1 and TRBJ2-3; 9 positions agree with TRBD2. Per germline, CDR1 SGHRS and CDR2 YFSETQ. V trimming: 5 bases; J trimming: 2 bases; junction bases outside the gene matches: 6. This CDR3 spans 15 amino acids. The CDR3 spells CASRFLAGYTDTQYF. Written as DNA, the CDR3 is TGCGCCAGCAGATTCCTAGCGGGGTACACAGATACGCAGTATTTT.

This clonotype has ten or more counts. V gene TRBV4-3 combines with J gene TRBJ2-1; TRBD2 matches 8 bases. With 6 bases clipped from V and 0 bases from J, the junction kept 7 bases outside the gene matches. The CDR3 runs 16 residues. Germline-derived CDR1 and CDR2 are LGHNA and YSLEER. In DNA, the CDR3 is TGCGCCAGCAGTCCTAGCGGGCCGAGCTCCTACAATGAGCAGTTCTTC. It translates to CASSPSGPSSYNEQFF.

This clonotype occurred many times. CDR3 DNA: TGTGCCAGCAGTCCCCGGGGACCGACAGGGGACCTCTCTGGGGCCAACGTCCTGACTTTC. Its protein product is CASSPRGPTGDLSGANVLTF. This chain joins TRBV12-3 or TRBV12-4 and TRBJ2-6; 8 nucleotides agree with TRBD1. The length of the CDR3 is 20 residues. V was clipped by 5 bases and J by 0 bases; unmatched bases: 15.

This clonotype has ten or more counts. The chain joins TRBV5-1 to TRBJ2-7; D is perhaps TRBD2 (6 bases). The germline gives CDR1 SGHRS, CDR2 YFSETQ. The CDR3 loop spans 14 amino acids. The ends were cut back, 4 bases at V and 3 bases at J, with 14 bases in the middle. The CDR3 nucleotides are TGCGCCAGCAGCGCTACCCCCGGGGGCTACGAGCAGTACTTC. This translates into CASSATPGGYEQYF. Looking up the rest from reference TRBV5-1 and TRBJ2-7 gives the full variable domain: KAGVTQTPRYLIKTRGQQVTLSCSPISGHRSVSWYQQTPGQGLQFLFEYFSETQRNKGNFPGRFSGRQFSNSRSEMNVSTLELGDSALYLCASSATPGGYEQYFGPGTRLTVT.

The chain carries TRBV20-1 and TRBJ2-1, with D uncertain. The germline CDR1 and CDR2 sequences are DFQATT and SNEGSKA (reference sequence). This CDR3 region has 14 residues. V shed 5 bases and J shed 3 bases, with 14 bases lying between them. CDR3 loop: CSASNWQVYNEQFF. The DNA for the CDR3 is TGCAGTGCTTCTAACTGGCAGGTCTACAATGAGCAGTTCTTC.

This clonotype turned up a few times. The gene calls are TRBV9 and TRBJ2-3; 9 bases fit TRBD2. This CDR3 is 14 amino acids long. V was clipped by 7 bases and J by 7 bases; unmatched bases: 10. Germline lookup yields CDR1 SGDLS and CDR2 YYNGEE. The CDR3 nucleotides read TGTGCCAGCCCGCGACTAGCGGAGCCCAATACGCAGTATTTT. Protein product: CASPRLAEPNTQYF.

The chain employs TRBV20-1 and TRBJ2-3; possible D gene TRBD1, 5 bases. The V end was cut by 4 bases, the J end by 1 base, with 12 bases between. Germline assignment: CDR1 DFQATT and CDR2 SNEGSKA (reference sequence). The length of the CDR3 is 14 residues. CDR3 region: CSAISGWGTDTQYF. The CDR3 region has the DNA TGCAGTGCTATATCAGGGTGGGGCACAGATACGCAGTATTTT.

The chain couples TRBV6-5 to TRBJ1-2; D remains unclear. The ends were cut back, 0 bases at V and 5 bases at J, with 13 bases in the middle. Germline V gene sequence: CDR1 MNHEY, CDR2 SVGAGI. CDR3 length: 15 residues. The CDR3 sequence: CASSYSGGRRYGYTF. In DNA, the CDR3 is TGTGCCAGCAGTTACTCTGGCGGACGCAGATATGGCTACACCTTC.

The chain recombines TRBV2 with TRBJ1-1; 8 bases line up with TRBD1. The V segment lost 7 bases and the J segment 5 bases; nucleotides outside the gene matches: 12. Per germline, CDR1 SNHLY and CDR2 FYNNEI. This CDR3 comprises 15 residues. The DNA for the CDR3 is TGTGCCAGCACGTTGCAGGGGGCAGAGGTAACTGAAGCTTTCTTT. This codes for CASTLQGAEVTEAFF.

Note on this clonotype: A much larger clone differs from this one at a single base, so this may be a read error. This rearrangement joins TRBV7-3 to TRBJ2-5, with D possibly matching TRBD2 (5 bases). Germline assignment: CDR1 SGHTA and CDR2 FQGTGA. V gave up 2 bases and J gave up 4 bases, with 14 bases separating them. The CDR3 has 15 amino acids. The CDR3 DNA follows: TGTGCCAGCAGCTTAGGCGGACTGTACCGAGAGACCCAGTACTTC. Translation: CASSLGGLYRETQYF.

This clonotype was found many times. V gene TRBV20-1 combines with J gene TRBJ2-7; D is perhaps TRBD1 (6 bases). Trimming shortened V by 5 bases and J by 4 bases, and 12 bases separated the two germline ends. Germline values: CDR1 DFQATT, CDR2 SNEGSKA (reference sequence). The CDR3 length is 12 residues. CDR3 in amino acids: CSAGDNVYEQYF. The DNA of the CDR3 is TGCAGTGCTGGGGACAATGTATACGAGCAGTACTTC.

This clonotype showed up many times. The chain is built from TRBV4-3 and TRBJ2-3; 10 bases agree with TRBD2. V lost 1 base, J lost 2 bases, and 3 bases stayed unmatched. This CDR3 spans 16 amino acids. Germline assignment: CDR1 LGHNA and CDR2 YSLEER. The CDR3 is CASSQGTSGYTDTQYF. CDR3 DNA: TGCGCCAGCAGCCAAGGGACTAGCGGCTACACAGATACGCAGTATTTT.

About this clonotype itself: This may be a read error: a much more frequent sequence differs by one nucleotide. The chain links TRBV12-3 or TRBV12-4 to TRBJ2-1; D is unresolved. V was clipped by 0 bases and J by 10 bases, with 13 bases between them. The length of the CDR3 is 14 residues. The CDR3 sequence: CASSLAGWYHEQFF. In DNA, the CDR3 is TGTGCCAGCAGTTTAGCGGGGTGGTATCACGAGCAGTTCTTC.

This clonotype was recorded at least ten times. The CDR3 DNA reads as TGCGCCAGCAGGGAAGCGGGGTACACAGATACGCAGTATTTT. This sequence encodes CASREAGYTDTQYF. The genes are TRBV5-1 and TRBJ2-3; 7 bases fit TRBD2. The CDR3 is 14 amino acids. CDR1 is SGHRS, CDR2 YFSETQ, per germline. J was trimmed by 2 bases and V by 5 bases; bases with no gene match: 5.

This clonotype was recorded a few times. The chain combines TRBV7-2 with TRBJ2-2, with 8 nucleotides matching TRBD1. V dropped 1 base and J dropped 4; count of bases not matched to a gene: 8. The length of the CDR3 is 17 residues. Per germline, CDR1 SGHTA and CDR2 FQGNSA. Here the CDR3 DNA reads TGTGCCAGCAGCTTAGGCCCAGGGGGCAGCGGCACCGGGGAGCTGTTTTTT. It codes for CASSLGPGGSGTGELFF.

In its sample, this clonotype was seen a few times. The chain is built from TRBV9 and TRBJ2-3; D ambiguous. Trimming cost V 0 bases and J 5 bases, with 13 bases left between them. CDR1 is SGDLS, CDR2 YYNGEE, per germline. CDR3 length equals 15 residues. CDR3 sequence: CASSVEDGPRDTQYF. The CDR3 coding sequence is TGTGCCAGCAGCGTAGAGGACGGCCCCAGAGATACGCAGTATTTT.

This clonotype was counted many times. The chain has TRBV5-1 and TRBJ1-2, with 7 bases matching TRBD1. The CDR3 is 15 amino acids. V shed 4 bases and J 2 bases; nucleotides not matched to a gene: 8. From germline, CDR1 is SGHRS and CDR2 YFSETQ. The CDR3 coding sequence is TGCGCCAGCAGCCCGGGGGGGACAGCAAACTATGGCTACACCTTC. It encodes CASSPGGTANYGYTF.

The J gene is TRBJ1-1, the V gene TRBV6-1, with a possible D match to TRBD1 (6 bases). Germline V gene sequence: CDR1 MNHNS, CDR2 SASEGT. The CDR3 is made up of 15 amino acids. Between the trimmed V and J ends, which lost 1 base and 0 bases, there was a span of 9 bases. The CDR3 bases are TGTGCCAGCAGTGAAGAGGGGGTCTTGAACACTGAAGCTTTCTTT. Translated, it gives CASSEEGVLNTEAFF.

The DNA for the CDR3 is TGTGCCAGCAGCTTTCAACAGGGGAGCGACATTCAGTACTTC. As protein: CASSFQQGSDIQYF. The genes are TRBV5-4 and TRBJ2-7; TRBD1 agrees at 7 bases. Matching the DNA end better, TRBJ2-4 makes the J call doubtful. CDR1 and CDR2 from the germline V gene are SGHNT and YYREEE (reference sequence). The CDR3 runs to 14 residues.